This T cell receptor beta chain originates from a study of T cell repertoires in cytomegalovirus infection. Germline V gene sequence: CDR1 SGDLS, CDR2 YYNGEE. The CDR3 extends over 17 amino acids. V was clipped by 6 bases and J by 1 base; unmatched bases: 9. TCRdb used MiXCR to reprocess the reads, holding one entry per CDR3 protein. The repertoire holds approximately 500,000 distinct CDR3 sequences, with 16% as singletons. Sequences were obtained from CD8+ T cells from PBMCs. This TCR was recovered from a human donor in good health (CMV status not recorded). Some clones in this sample may be carry-over from other donors' samples. The J gene is TRBJ2-6, the V gene TRBV9; 8 nucleotides match TRBD1. The CDR3 DNA follows: TGTGCCAGCACCAGGACAGGGAAGATATCTGGGGCCAACGTCCTGACTTTC. It translates to CASTRTGKISGANVLTF.